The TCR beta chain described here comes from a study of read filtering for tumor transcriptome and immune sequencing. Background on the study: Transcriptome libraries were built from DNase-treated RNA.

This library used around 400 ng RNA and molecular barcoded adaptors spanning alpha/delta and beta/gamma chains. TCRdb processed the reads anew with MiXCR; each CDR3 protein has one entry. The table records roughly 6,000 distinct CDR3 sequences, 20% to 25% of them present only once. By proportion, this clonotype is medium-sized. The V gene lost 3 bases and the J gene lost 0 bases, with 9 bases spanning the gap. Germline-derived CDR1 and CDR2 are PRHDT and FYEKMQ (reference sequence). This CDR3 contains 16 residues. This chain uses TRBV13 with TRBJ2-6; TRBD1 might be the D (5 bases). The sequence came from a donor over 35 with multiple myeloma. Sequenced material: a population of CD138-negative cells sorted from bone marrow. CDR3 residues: CASSFGASSGANVLTF. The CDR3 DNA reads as TGTGCCAGCAGCTTTGGGGCAAGCTCTGGGGCCAACGTCCTGACTTTC.